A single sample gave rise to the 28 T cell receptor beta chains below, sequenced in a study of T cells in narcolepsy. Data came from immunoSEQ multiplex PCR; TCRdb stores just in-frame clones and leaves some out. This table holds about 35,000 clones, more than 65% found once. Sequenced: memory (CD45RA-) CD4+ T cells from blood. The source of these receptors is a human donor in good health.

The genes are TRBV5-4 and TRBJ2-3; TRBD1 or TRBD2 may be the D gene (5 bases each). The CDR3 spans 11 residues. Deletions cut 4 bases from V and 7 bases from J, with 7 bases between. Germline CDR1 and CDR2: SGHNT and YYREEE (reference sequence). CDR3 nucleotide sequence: TGTGCCAGCAGCGGGGGAAATACGCAGTATTTT. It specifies CASSGGNTQYF.

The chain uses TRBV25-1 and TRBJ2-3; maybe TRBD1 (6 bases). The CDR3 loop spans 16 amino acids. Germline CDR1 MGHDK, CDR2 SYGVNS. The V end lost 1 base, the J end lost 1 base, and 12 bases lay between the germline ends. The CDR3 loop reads CASSESGALGTDTQYF. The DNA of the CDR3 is TGTGCCAGCAGTGAATCAGGGGCGCTGGGCACAGATACGCAGTATTTT.

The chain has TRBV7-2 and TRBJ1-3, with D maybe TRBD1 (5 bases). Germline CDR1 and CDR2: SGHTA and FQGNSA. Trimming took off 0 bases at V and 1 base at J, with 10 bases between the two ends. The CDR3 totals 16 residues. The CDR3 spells CASSLAGGASGNTIYF. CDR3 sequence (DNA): TGTGCCAGCAGCTTAGCTGGGGGAGCATCTGGAAACACCATATATTTT.

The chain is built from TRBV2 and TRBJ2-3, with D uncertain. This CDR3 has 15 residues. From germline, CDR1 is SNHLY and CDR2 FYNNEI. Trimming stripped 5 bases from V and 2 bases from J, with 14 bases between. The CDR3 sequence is CASSPPRQSTDTQYF. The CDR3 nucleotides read TGTGCCAGCAGTCCGCCTAGACAATCCACAGATACGCAGTATTTT. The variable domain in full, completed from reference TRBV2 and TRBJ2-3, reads EPEVTQTPSHQVTQMGQEVILRCVPISNHLYFYWYRQILGQKVEFLVSFYNNEISEKSEIFDDQFSVERPDGSNFTLKIRSTKLEDSAMYFCASSPPRQSTDTQYFGPGTRLTVL.

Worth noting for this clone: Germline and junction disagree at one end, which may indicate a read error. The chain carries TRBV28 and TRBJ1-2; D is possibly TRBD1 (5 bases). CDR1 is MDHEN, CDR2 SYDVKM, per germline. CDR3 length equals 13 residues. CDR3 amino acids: CASSLDGGYGYTF. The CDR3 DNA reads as TGTGCCAGTAGTTTAGACGGGGGGTATGGCTACACCTTC.

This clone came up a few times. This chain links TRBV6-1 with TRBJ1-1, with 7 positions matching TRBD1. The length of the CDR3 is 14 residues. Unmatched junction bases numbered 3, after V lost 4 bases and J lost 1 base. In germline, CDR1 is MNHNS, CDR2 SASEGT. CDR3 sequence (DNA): TGTGCCAGCAGTGCCTGGACAGGGAACACTGAAGCTTTCTTT. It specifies CASSAWTGNTEAFF.

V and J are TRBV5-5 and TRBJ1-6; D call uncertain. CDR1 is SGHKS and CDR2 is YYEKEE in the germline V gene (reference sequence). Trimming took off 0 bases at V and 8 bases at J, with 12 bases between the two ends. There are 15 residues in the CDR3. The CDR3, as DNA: TGTGCCAGCAGCTTGGCTTGGGCGGTCGATTCACCCCTCCACTTT. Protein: CASSLAWAVDSPLHF. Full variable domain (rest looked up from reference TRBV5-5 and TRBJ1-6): DAGVTQSPTHLIKTRGQQVTLRCSPISGHKSVSWYQQVLGQGPQFIFQYYEKEERGRGNFPDRFSARQFPNYSSELNVNALLLGDSALYLCASSLAWAVDSPLHFGNGTRLTVT.

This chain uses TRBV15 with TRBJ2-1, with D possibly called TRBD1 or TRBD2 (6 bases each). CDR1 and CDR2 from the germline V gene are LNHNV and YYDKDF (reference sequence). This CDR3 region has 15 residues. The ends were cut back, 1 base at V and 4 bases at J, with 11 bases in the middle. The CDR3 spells CATSRGRGTYNEQFF. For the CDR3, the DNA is TGTGCCACCAGCAGAGGACGGGGGACATACAATGAGCAGTTCTTC.

CDR3 DNA: TGTGCAGTGACGAGGGCTGGGGCCAACGTCCTGACTTTC. Encoded protein: CAVTRAGANVLTF. The chain couples TRBV6-5 to TRBJ2-6, with D possibly TRBD2 on 5 matching bases. Germline values: CDR1 MNHEY, CDR2 SVGAGI. This CDR3 has 13 amino acids.

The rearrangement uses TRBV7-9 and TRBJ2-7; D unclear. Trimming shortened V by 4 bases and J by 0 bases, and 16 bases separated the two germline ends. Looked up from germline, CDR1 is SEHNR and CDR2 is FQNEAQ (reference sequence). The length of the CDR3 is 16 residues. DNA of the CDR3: TGTGCCAGCAGCTCCCGAGGAACATACAGCTCCTACGAGCAGTACTTC. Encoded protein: CASSSRGTYSSYEQYF.

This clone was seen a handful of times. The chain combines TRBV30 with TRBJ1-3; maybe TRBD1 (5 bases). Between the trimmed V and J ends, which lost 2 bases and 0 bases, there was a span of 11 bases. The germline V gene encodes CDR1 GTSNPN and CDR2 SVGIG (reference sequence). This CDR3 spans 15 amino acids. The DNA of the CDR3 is TGTGCCTGGAGTACAGGAATCAGCTCTGGAAACACCATATATTTT. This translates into CAWSTGISSGNTIYF.

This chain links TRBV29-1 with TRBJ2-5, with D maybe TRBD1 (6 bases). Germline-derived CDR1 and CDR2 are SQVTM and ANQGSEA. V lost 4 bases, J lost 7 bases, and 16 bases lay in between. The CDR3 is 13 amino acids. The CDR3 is CSVVIQGSGTQYF. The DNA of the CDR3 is TGCAGCGTTGTTATTCAGGGGTCGGGGACCCAGTACTTC. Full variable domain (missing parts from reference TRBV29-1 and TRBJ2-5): SAVISQKPSRDICQRGTSLTIQCQVDSQVTMMFWYRQQPGQSLTLIATANQGSEATYESGFVIDKFPISRPNLTFSTLTVSNMSPEDSSIYLCSVVIQGSGTQYFGPGTRLLVL.

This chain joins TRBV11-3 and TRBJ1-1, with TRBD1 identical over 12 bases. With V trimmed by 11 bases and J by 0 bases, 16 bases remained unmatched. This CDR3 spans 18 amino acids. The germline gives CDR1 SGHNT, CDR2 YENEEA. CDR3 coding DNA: TGTGCCTCCGGGGGAGCTCAGGGGACAGGGGGCTTGAACACTGAAGCTTTCTTT. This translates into CASGGAQGTGGLNTEAFF.

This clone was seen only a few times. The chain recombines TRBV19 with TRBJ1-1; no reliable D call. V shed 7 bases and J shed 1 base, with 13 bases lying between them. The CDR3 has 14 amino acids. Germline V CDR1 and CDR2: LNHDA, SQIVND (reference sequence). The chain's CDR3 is CASTPLRENTEAFF. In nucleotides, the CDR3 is TGTGCCAGTACACCTCTCAGAGAGAACACTGAAGCTTTCTTT. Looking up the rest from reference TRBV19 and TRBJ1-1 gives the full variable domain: DGGITQSPKYLFRKEGQNVTLSCEQNLNHDAMYWYRQDPGQGLRLIYYSQIVNDFQKGDIAEGYSVSREKKESFPLTVTSAQKNPTAFYLCASTPLRENTEAFFGQGTRLTVV.

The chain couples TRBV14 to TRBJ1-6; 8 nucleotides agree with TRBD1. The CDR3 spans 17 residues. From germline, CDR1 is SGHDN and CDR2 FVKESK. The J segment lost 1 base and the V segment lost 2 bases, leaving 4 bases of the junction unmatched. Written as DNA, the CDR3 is TGTGCCAGCAGCCAACCAACAGGGGGGTCCTATAATTCACCCCTCCACTTT. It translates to CASSQPTGGSYNSPLHF.

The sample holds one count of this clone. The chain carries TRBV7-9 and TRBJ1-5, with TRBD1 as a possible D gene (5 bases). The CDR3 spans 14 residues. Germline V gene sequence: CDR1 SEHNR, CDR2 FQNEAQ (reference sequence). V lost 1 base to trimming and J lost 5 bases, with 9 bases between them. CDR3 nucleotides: TGTGCCAGCAGCTTAGAACAGGACTATCAGCCCCAGCATTTT. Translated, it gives CASSLEQDYQPQHF.

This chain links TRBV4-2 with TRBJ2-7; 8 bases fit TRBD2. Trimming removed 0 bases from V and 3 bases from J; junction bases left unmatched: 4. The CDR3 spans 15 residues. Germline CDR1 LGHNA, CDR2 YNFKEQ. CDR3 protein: CASSQEREGFYEQYF. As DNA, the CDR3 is TGTGCCAGCAGCCAAGAACGGGAGGGCTTCTACGAGCAGTACTTC.

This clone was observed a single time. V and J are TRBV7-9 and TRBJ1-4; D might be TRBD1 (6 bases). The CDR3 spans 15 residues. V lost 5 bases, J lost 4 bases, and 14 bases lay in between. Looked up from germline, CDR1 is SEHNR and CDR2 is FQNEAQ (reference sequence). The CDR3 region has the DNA TGTGCCAGCAGCCCCGGACAGACCTATAATGAAAAACTGTTTTTT. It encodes CASSPGQTYNEKLFF. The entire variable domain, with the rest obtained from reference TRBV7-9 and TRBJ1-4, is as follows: DTGVSQNPRHKITKRGQNVTFRCDPISEHNRLYWYRQTLGQGPEFLTYFQNEAQLEKSRLLSDRFSAERPKGSFSTLEIQRTEQGDSAMYLCASSPGQTYNEKLFFGSGTQLSVL.

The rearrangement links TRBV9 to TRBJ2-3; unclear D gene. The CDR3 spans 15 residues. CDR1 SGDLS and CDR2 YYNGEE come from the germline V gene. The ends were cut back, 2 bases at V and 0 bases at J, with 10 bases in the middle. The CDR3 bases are TGTGCCAGCAGCGTGTCCCCAATGAGCACAGATACGCAGTATTTT. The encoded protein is CASSVSPMSTDTQYF. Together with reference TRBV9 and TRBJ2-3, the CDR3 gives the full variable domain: DSGVTQTPKHLITATGQRVTLRCSPRSGDLSVYWYQQSLDQGLQFLIQYYNGEERAKGNILERFSAQQFPDLHSELNLSSLELGDSALYFCASSVSPMSTDTQYFGPGTRLTVL.

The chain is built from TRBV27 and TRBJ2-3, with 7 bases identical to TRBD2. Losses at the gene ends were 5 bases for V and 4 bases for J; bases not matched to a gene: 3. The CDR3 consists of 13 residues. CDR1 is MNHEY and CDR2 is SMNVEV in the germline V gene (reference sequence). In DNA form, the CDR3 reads TGTGCCAGCAGTCAAACTAGCGCAGATACGCAGTATTTT. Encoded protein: CASSQTSADTQYF.

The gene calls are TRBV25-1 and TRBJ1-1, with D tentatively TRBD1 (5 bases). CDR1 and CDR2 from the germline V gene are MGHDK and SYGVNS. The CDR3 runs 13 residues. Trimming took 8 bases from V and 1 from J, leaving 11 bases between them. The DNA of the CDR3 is TGTGCCAGCGGGGACGGAGCGAACACTGAAGCTTTCTTT. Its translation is CASGDGANTEAFF.

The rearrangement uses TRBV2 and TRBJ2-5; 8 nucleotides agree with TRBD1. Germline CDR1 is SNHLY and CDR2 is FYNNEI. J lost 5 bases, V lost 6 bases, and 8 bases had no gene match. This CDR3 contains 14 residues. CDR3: CASRGTGLWETQYF. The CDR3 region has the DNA TGTGCCAGCAGGGGGACAGGTCTATGGGAGACCCAGTACTTC.

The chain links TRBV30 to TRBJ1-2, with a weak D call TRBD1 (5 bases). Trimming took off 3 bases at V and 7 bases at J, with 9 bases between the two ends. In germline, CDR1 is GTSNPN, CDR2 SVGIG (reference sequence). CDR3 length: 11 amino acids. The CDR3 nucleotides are TGTGCCTGGAGGGGAGGGGTTGGCTACACCTTC. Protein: CAWRGGVGYTF. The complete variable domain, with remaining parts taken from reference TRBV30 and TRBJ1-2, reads SQTIHQWPATLVQPVGSPLSLECTVEGTSNPNLYWYRQAAGRGLQLLFYSVGIGQISSEVPQNLSASRPQDRQFILSSKKLLLSDSGFYLCAWRGGVGYTFGSGTRLTVV.

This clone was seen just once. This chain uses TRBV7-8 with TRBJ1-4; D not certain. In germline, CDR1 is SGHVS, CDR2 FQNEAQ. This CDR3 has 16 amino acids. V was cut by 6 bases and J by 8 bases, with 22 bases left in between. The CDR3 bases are TGTGCCAGCAGGGCCGGAACGGTTGGGGTTGGGGAAAAACTGTTTTTT. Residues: CASRAGTVGVGEKLFF.

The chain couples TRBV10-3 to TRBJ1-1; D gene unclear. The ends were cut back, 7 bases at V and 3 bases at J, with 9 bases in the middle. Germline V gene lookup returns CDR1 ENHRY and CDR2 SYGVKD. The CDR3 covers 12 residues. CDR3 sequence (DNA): TGTGCCATCAATAGTCGGGACACTGAAGCTTTCTTT. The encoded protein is CAINSRDTEAFF.

CDR3 loop: CASSVAGTDSGNTIYF. The CDR3 coding sequence is TGTGCCAGCAGCGTAGCTGGGACAGACTCTGGAAACACCATATATTTT. The chain has TRBV9 and TRBJ1-3, with TRBD1 matching 7 bases. The CDR3 covers 16 residues. J was trimmed by 0 bases and V by 0 bases; bases with no gene match: 3. Looked up from germline, CDR1 is SGDLS and CDR2 is YYNGEE.

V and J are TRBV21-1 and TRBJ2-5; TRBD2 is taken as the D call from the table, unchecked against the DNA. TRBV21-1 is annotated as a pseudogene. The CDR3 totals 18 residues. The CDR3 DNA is TGTGCCAGCAGCAAAAGTTCCTTTAGCGGGAGTCTAAAAAAGACCCAGTACTTC. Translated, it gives CASSKSSFSGSLKKTQYF.

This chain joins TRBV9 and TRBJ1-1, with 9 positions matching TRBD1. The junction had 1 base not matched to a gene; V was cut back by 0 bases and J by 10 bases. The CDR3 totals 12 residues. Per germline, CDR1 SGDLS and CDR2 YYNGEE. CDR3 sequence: CASSVGDRAAFF. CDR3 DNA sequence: TGTGCCAGCAGCGTAGGGGACAGGGCAGCTTTCTTT.